This T cell receptor (beta chain) was obtained from a study of vaccination and CD4 T cells after COVID-19. CDR1 is SGHRS and CDR2 is YFSETQ in the germline V gene. The CDR3 is 15 residues long. After removal of 5 bases from V and 4 bases from J, the junction contained 6 bases not matched to a gene. Cultured CD4+ T cell DNA underwent sequencing with the Oncomine TCR Beta short-read assay. TCRdb recomputed calls from the PCR reads with MiXCR, one row per CDR3 protein. The data show about 15,000 distinct CDR3 sequences, with about 32% seen just once and roughly 38% held by the top ten. Treatment of the sample: roughly 11-day PBMC culture with coronavirus spike peptide pools or control peptides (ViraFEST assay). In the ViraFEST assay, peptide-pool expansion preceded TCR sequencing of expanded clonotypes. To note about this clonotype: Its specificity is not known.

Overall study results and limits: Spike mono-reactivity was the property of 304 of 307 vaccine-specific clones in convalescent patients.

This clonotype was sampled from a human donor with COVID-19. Sequencing was done on a sample of cultured CD4+ T cells from blood. The chain combines TRBV5-1 with TRBJ1-2; 12 bases match TRBD1. The CDR3 here is CASRTGTGGPYGYTF. CDR3 DNA sequence: TGCGCCAGCAGAACCGGGACAGGGGGCCCCTATGGCTACACCTTC.